This passage covers 15 T cell receptor beta chains from one sample sequenced in a study of blood T cell repertoires in COVID-19. Sequencing used immunoSEQ multiplex PCR; TCRdb keeps in-frame clones, though not all of them. The data hold tens of thousands of clones, with approximately 90% observed a single time. Sequences were obtained from peripheral blood. All receptors come from an elderly man with acute or convalescent COVID-19.

This chain links TRBV3-1 (or the pseudogene TRBV3-2) with TRBJ2-1, with 10 bases that match TRBD1. J gave up 8 bases and V 4 bases, and 8 bases lay outside the gene matches. Germline values: CDR1 LGHDT, CDR2 YNNKEL (reference sequence). CDR3 length: 15 residues. The CDR3 is CASSRRTGGSDEQFF. The CDR3 DNA sequence: TGTGCCAGCAGCCGCCGGACAGGGGGTAGCGATGAGCAGTTCTTC.

V usage is TRBV6-1 and J usage is TRBJ1-5; weak D call: TRBD1 (6 bases). V lost 2 bases to trimming and J lost 5 bases, with 13 bases between them. Germline V gives CDR1 MNHNS, CDR2 SASEGT. This CDR3 has 15 amino acids. The CDR3 DNA reads TGTGCCAGCAGTGAAAGACAGGTAACGGATCAGCCCCAGCATTTT. It yields the protein CASSERQVTDQPQHF.

V gene TRBV2 combines with J gene TRBJ1-5, with TRBD1 matching 7 bases. This CDR3 region has 16 residues. Trimming removed 5 bases from V and 3 bases from J; junction bases left unmatched: 10. Germline-derived CDR1 and CDR2 are SNHLY and FYNNEI. In DNA form, the CDR3 reads TGTGCCAGCAGTCCACAGGGGATGGGGGCCAATCAGCCCCAGCATTTT. Protein product: CASSPQGMGANQPQHF.

The CDR3 protein is CSVTQGFQTRNEQFF. The CDR3 DNA sequence: TGCAGCGTTACACAGGGGTTTCAGACGAGGAATGAGCAGTTCTTC. The J gene is TRBJ2-1, the V gene TRBV29-1; 7 nucleotides agree with TRBD1. This CDR3 has 15 residues. Germline lookup yields CDR1 SQVTM and CDR2 ANQGSEA. V trimming: 5 bases; J trimming: 7 bases; junction bases outside the gene matches: 14.

The rearrangement links TRBV5-1 to TRBJ2-3; a weak D match, TRBD1 (5 bases). CDR3 length: 14 residues. The germline V gene encodes CDR1 SGHRS and CDR2 YFSETQ. V was pared by 4 bases and J by 0 bases, with 9 bases between. CDR3 coding DNA: TGCGCCAGCAGCCAGGGCAGCAGCACAGATACGCAGTATTTT. It is translated as CASSQGSSTDTQYF. The full variable domain, with the rest looked up from reference TRBV5-1 and TRBJ2-3, is KAGVTQTPRYLIKTRGQQVTLSCSPISGHRSVSWYQQTPGQGLQFLFEYFSETQRNKGNFPGRFSGRQFSNSRSEMNVSTLELGDSALYLCASSQGSSTDTQYFGPGTRLTVL.

The gene calls are TRBV30 and TRBJ2-3, with 11 positions matching TRBD1. Trimming took 5 bases from V and 6 from J; bases not matched to a gene: 7. In germline, CDR1 is GTSNPN, CDR2 SVGIG (reference sequence). This CDR3 contains 14 residues. In DNA, the CDR3 is TGTGCCTGGGACCCCCGGGACAGGGGGGATACGCAGTATTTT. As protein: CAWDPRDRGDTQYF.

The chain carries TRBV10-3 and TRBJ2-2; 10 nucleotides agree with TRBD1. This CDR3 region has 16 residues. Germline CDR1 reads ENHRY; CDR2 reads SYGVKD. V lost 2 bases, J lost 6 bases, and 6 bases stayed unmatched. The CDR3 region has the DNA TGTGCCATCAGTGAGCCCCGGGACAGGGGCGCCGGGGAGCTGTTTTTT. This encodes CAISEPRDRGAGELFF.

The V call is TRBV19, the J call TRBJ1-2; TRBD1 agrees at 7 bases. The CDR3 extends over 12 amino acids. The junction had 2 bases not matched to a gene; V was cut back by 6 bases and J by 4 bases. CDR1 is LNHDA and CDR2 is SQIVND in the germline V gene (reference sequence). CDR3 residues: CASRGGVYGYTF. CDR3 coding DNA: TGTGCCAGTAGAGGGGGCGTCTATGGCTACACCTTC.

The rearrangement uses TRBV30 and TRBJ1-2; 8 nucleotides line up with TRBD1. The CDR3 extends over 14 amino acids. The germline CDR1 and CDR2 sequences are GTSNPN and SVGIG (reference sequence). The trim removed 4 bases at V and 7 bases at J, leaving 11 bases unmatched. CDR3 DNA sequence: TGTGCCTGGATTCGTGATACAGGGGGGGGTGGCTACACCTTC. As protein: CAWIRDTGGGGYTF.

A remark on this clone: Sequence at one end of the junction differs from germline and may be a read error. This sequence joins TRBV5-1 and TRBJ1-1; a weak D match, TRBD1 (6 bases). The CDR3 consists of 14 residues. CDR1 SGHRS and CDR2 YFSETQ come from the germline V gene. The CDR3 region is CASSRTDMNTKAFF. CDR3 nucleotide sequence: TGCGCCAGCAGCCGGACAGACATGAACACTAAAGCTTTCTTT.

This clone appeared a few times. J is TRBJ1-2 and V is TRBV19; no reliable D call. Germline V gene lookup returns CDR1 LNHDA and CDR2 SQIVND (reference sequence). This CDR3 has 12 residues. The ends were cut back, 3 bases at V and 4 bases at J, with 6 bases in the middle. In DNA form, the CDR3 reads TGTGCCAGTAGTATGAGGATCTATGGCTACACCTTC. Protein product: CASSMRIYGYTF.

The gene calls are TRBV10-3 and TRBJ2-1; D remains unclear. The germline CDR1 and CDR2 sequences are ENHRY and SYGVKD. V was trimmed by 4 bases and J by 8 bases, leaving 6 bases between them. This CDR3 is built from 11 residues. Here the CDR3 DNA reads TGTGCCATCAGTGCTTTCGATGAGCAGTTCTTC. Protein sequence: CAISAFDEQFF.

The chain couples TRBV5-4 to TRBJ2-3; 12 nucleotides align to TRBD2. The germline V gene has CDR1 SGHNT and CDR2 YYREEE (reference sequence). V shed 4 bases, J shed 2 bases, and the junction held 2 bases outside the gene matches. This CDR3 is 15 amino acids long. The CDR3 bases are TGTGCCAGCAGCCGGACTAGCGGGACCACAGATACGCAGTATTTT. Its translation is CASSRTSGTTDTQYF.

The J gene is TRBJ2-5, the V gene TRBV27; D is ambiguous. The V and J ends lost 6 bases and 1 base respectively, with 12 bases between them. The germline gives CDR1 MNHEY, CDR2 SMNVEV (reference sequence). The CDR3 runs to 14 residues. DNA for the CDR3: TGTGCCAGCAGCGCTAGGTGGTTCCAAGAGACCCAGTACTTC. This translates into CASSARWFQETQYF.

CDR3 sequence: CASREDRRGNEQYF. The DNA for the CDR3 is TGTGCCAGCAGAGAGGACAGGCGCGGGAACGAGCAGTACTTC. The chain couples TRBV27 to TRBJ2-7; tentatively, D is TRBD1 (7 bases). The CDR3 runs to 14 residues. In germline, CDR1 is MNHEY, CDR2 SMNVEV (reference sequence). With 6 bases removed from V and 5 bases from J, the gap between germline ends came to 17 bases.